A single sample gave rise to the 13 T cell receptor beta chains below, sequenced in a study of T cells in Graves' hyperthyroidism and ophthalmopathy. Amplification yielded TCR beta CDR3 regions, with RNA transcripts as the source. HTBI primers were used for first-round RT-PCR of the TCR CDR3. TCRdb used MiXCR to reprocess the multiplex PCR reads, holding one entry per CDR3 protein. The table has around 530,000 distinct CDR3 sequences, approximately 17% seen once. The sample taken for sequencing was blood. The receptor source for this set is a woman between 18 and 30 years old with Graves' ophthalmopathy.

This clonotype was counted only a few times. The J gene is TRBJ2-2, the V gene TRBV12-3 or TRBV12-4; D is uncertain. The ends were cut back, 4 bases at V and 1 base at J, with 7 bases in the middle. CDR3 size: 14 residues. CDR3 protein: CASSSEENTGELFF. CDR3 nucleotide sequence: TGTGCCAGCAGTTCTGAGGAGAACACCGGGGAGCTGTTTTTT.

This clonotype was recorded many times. The CDR3 nucleotides read TGTGCCAGCAGTGGGGACAGAGATAATTCACCCCTCCACTTT. Amino acid sequence: CASSGDRDNSPLHF. This chain joins TRBV6-1 and TRBJ1-6; 7 bases fit TRBD1. The CDR3 length is 14 residues. V lost 4 bases to trimming and J lost 5 bases; unmatched junction nucleotides: 2. Germline CDR1 MNHNS, CDR2 SASEGT.

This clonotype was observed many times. The CDR3, as DNA: TGTGCCAGCAGTTTTATCCTAGGGGGCTCCTACGAGCAGTACTTC. Translating it yields CASSFILGGSYEQYF. This chain links TRBV28 with TRBJ2-7, with D possibly matching TRBD1 (6 bases). The CDR3 length is 15 residues. The ends were cut back, 3 bases at V and 0 bases at J, with 12 bases in the middle. The germline CDR1 and CDR2 sequences are MDHEN and SYDVKM.

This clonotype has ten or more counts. CDR3 amino acids: CSASFRAPNNEQFF. The CDR3 nucleotides read TGCAGTGCTAGTTTCAGGGCCCCGAACAATGAGCAGTTCTTC. The rearrangement joins TRBV20-1 to TRBJ2-1, with a tentative D call TRBD1 (5 bases). The germline CDR1 and CDR2 sequences are DFQATT and SNEGSKA (reference sequence). The CDR3 totals 14 residues. V was pared by 3 bases and J by 5 bases, with 14 bases between.

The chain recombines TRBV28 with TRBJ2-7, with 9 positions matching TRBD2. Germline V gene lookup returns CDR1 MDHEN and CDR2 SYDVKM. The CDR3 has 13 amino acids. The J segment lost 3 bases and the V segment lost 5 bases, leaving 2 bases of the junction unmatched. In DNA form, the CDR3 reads TGTGCCAGCAGTCCTAGCGGGAACTACGAGCAGTACTTC. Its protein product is CASSPSGNYEQYF.

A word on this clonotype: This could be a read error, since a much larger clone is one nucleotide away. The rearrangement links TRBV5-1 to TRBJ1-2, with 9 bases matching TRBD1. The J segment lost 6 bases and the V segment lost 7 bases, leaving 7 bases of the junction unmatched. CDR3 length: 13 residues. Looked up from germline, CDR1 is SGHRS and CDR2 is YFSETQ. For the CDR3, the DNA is TGCGCCAGCGGCAGCACAGGGGGCGATGGCTACACCTTC. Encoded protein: CASGSTGGDGYTF. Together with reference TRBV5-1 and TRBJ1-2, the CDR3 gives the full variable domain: KAGVTQTPRYLIKTRGQQVTLSCSPISGHRSVSWYQQTPGQGLQFLFEYFSETQRNKGNFPGRFSGRQFSNSRSEMNVSTLELGDSALYLCASGSTGGDGYTFGSGTRLTVV.

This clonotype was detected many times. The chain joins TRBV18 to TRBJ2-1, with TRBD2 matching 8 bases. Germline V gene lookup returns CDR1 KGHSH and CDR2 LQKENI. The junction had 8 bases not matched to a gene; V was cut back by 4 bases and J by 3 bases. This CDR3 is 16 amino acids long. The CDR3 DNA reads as TGTGCCAGCTCACTCGGCAGCGGGAGCTTCTACAATGAGCAGTTCTTC. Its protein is CASSLGSGSFYNEQFF. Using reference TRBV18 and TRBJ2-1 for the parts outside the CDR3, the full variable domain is NAGVMQNPRHLVRRRGQEARLRCSPMKGHSHVYWYRQLPEEGLKFMVYLQKENIIDESGMPKERFSAEFPKEGPSILRIQQVVRGDSAAYFCASSLGSGSFYNEQFFGPGTRLTVL.

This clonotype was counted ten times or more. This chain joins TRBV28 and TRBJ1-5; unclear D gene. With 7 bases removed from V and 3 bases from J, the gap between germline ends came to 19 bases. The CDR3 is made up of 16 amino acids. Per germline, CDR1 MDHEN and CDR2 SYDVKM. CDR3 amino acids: CASTPRRGKNNQPQHF. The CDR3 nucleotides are TGTGCCAGCACCCCCCGGAGAGGGAAGAACAATCAGCCCCAGCATTTT.

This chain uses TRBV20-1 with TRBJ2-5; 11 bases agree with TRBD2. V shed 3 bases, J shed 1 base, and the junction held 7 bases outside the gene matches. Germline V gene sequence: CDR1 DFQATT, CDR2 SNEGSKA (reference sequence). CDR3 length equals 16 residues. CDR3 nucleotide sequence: TGCAGTGCTAGTGATGGGACTAGCGGTTCCCAAGAGACCCAGTACTTC. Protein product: CSASDGTSGSQETQYF.

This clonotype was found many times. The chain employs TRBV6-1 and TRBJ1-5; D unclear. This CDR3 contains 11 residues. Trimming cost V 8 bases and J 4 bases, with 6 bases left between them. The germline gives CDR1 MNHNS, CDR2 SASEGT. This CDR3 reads CASGENQPQHF. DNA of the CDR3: TGTGCCAGCGGGGAAAATCAGCCCCAGCATTTT.

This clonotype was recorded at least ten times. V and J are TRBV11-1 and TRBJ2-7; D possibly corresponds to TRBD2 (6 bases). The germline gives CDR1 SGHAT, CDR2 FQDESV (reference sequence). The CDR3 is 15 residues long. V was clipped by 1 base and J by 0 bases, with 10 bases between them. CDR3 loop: CASSLERAYSYEQYF. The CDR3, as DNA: TGTGCCAGCAGCTTAGAGCGGGCGTACTCCTACGAGCAGTACTTC. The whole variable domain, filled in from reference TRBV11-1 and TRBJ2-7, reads EAEVAQSPRYKITEKSQAVAFWCDPISGHATLYWYRQILGQGPELLVQFQDESVVDDSQLPKDRFSAERLKGVDSTLKIQPAELGDSAMYLCASSLERAYSYEQYFGPGTRLTVT.

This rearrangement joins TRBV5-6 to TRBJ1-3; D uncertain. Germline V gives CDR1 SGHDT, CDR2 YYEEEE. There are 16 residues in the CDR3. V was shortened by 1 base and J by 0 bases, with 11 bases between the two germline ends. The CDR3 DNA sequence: TGTGCCAGCAGCTTGCGGCTCTCTAGCTCTGGAAACACCATATATTTT. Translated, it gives CASSLRLSSSGNTIYF.

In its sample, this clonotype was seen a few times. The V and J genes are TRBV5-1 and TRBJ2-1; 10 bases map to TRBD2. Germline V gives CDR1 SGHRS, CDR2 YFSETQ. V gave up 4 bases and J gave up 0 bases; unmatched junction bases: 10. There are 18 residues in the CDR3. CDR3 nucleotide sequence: TGCGCCAGCAGCCCGGGACTAGCGCCCCGGAGCTCCTACAATGAGCAGTTCTTC. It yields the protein CASSPGLAPRSSYNEQFF.